This T cell receptor beta chain stems from a study of T cells in Graves' hyperthyroidism and ophthalmopathy (dated by TCRdb to between 2018 and 2021). Background for the entire study: Peripheral blood was sampled at the time of initial diagnosis, prior to any treatment. TCR V-J signatures able to tell the groups apart were searched for in a discovery cohort of 90 to 100 patients, of whom fewer than 45 had Graves' ophthalmopathy and more than 55 had stable Graves' hyperthyroidism. An independent validation cohort of around 20 hyperthyroidism patients and some 15 patients who later progressed to ophthalmopathy tested prospective prediction of ophthalmopathy. For training and testing, the 80 to 100 patients in the discovery cohort were randomly divided in a 7:3 ratio. In addition, the study compared T-cell repertoires in thyroid tissue and in blood from about six Graves' hyperthyroidism patients. After blood sampling, hyperthyroidism patients were treated with methimazole at a starting dose of 30 mg daily, and ophthalmopathy patients were treated with high-dose intravenous methylprednisolone. According to the paper, TCR Vbeta CDR3 sequencing was carried out on some 130 peripheral blood samples, which came from approximately 41 ophthalmopathy, some 73 hyperthyroidism and approximately 17 progressor patients.

Ophthalmopathy patients had moderately to severely active disease, Clinical Activity Score of at least 3, NOSPECS grade of at least 4, and duration under 3 months. Patients with uncontrolled infections, other autoimmune diseases, pregnancy or lactation were excluded. Diagnoses were based on clinical symptoms, serum thyroxine and TRAb, thyroid ultrasound and orbital computed tomography. Ficoll-Paque density gradient centrifugation was used to isolate PBMCs from 9.5 to 10 ml of fresh peripheral blood. Trizol reagent was used to extract total RNA, and RNA quality was then checked on an Agilent 2100 Bioanalyzer. Amplification of TCR beta CDR3 regions was carried out from RNA transcripts. The first round of RT-PCR for the TCR CDR3 was performed with the HTBI primer set and the Qiagen OneStep RT-PCR kit. The libraries were constructed in a second round of multiplex PCR and then size-selected and purified. Paired-end sequencing of the libraries was performed with 100 bp reads on an Illumina HiSeq2000. Per the source publication's procedure: Raw data were processed with SOAPnuke, discarding reads with adapters, uncalled bases, mean Phred below 15, or no exact constant-primer or identifier match. High-quality paired reads were merged using COPE v1.2.5, and each unique nucleotide sequence was defined as a clonotype. MiTCR v1.1 was used to align clonotypes to the IMGT TRBV, TRBD and TRBJ reference segments. Analysis was restricted to V-J combinations with a frequency above 0.0001, which covered about 99% of repertoires. A TCS score was defined as the ratio between F50 (clonal expansion) and ExV (chaos), using BLOSUM62-based TCRdist between CDR3 peptides within each V-J. Welch's t-statistics and random forest reduced fewer than 550 V-J features to fewer than 15, which were used in a naive Bayes classifier (R e1071). Clones were called with MiXCR by TCRdb after fastp trimmed the public reads at Q25, and only in-frame beta chains were retained. Every entry covers one CDR3 protein and lists the most common genes and DNA from its rows. The V and J calls, along with clone size, are taken from TCRdb and not from the paper's own processing. Counted in this sample were 300,000 to 500,000 distinct CDR3 sequences; over 13% of them appeared once. The ten most abundant clones make up approximately 29% of the sample.

Here is what the overall study found, with its caveats: Sample size was not statistically predetermined, and investigators were not blinded to group allocation. In validation, progression to ophthalmopathy was predicted by the model with around 71% sensitivity and 72% to 85% specificity, a median of approximately 7.1 months before onset. A model built on a 13 V-J signature distinguished ophthalmopathy from stable hyperthyroidism, reaching around 87% sensitivity and 81.08% specificity in cross-validation and 80%/75% in testing. Most expanded thyroid clonotypes (frequency above 0.001) were also detected in blood, suggesting blood repertoires may reflect thyroid immune responses.

Note on this clonotype: Its cognate antigen has yet to be identified. Base qualities are missing; no much larger clone stands one base away.

Including the terminal cysteine and phenylalanine, the CDR3 comprises 12 residues. Only the CDR3 part of the read is kept: 36 bases, read in frame from the first base. Taken from the germline V gene, the CDR1 and CDR2 loops are MDHEN and SYDVKM. Trimming removed 7 bases from V and 9 bases from J, leaving 13 bases between the germline ends. The sequence links TRBV28 to TRBJ1-5, with the D gene uncertain. This TCR derives from a man over 45 with Graves' ophthalmopathy. The sequencing sample was made of blood. The CDR3 amino acid sequence is: CASTVKMRPQHF. The sequenced DNA is TGTGCCAGCACCGTTAAAATGCGGCCCCAGCATTTT. Outside the CDR3, residues come from the reference TRBV28 and TRBJ1-5 proteins, so the full variable domain is: DVKVTQSSRYLVKRTGEKVFLECVQDMDHENMFWYRQDPGLGLRLIYFSYDVKMKEKGDIPEGYSVSREKKERFSLILESASTNQTSMYLCASTVKMRPQHFGDGTRLSIL.